This is a list of T cell receptor beta chains from one sample in a study of blood T cell repertoires in COVID-19. Assay: immunoSEQ multiplex PCR; the TCRdb copy retains only in-frame clones and omits some. The repertoire holds 290,000 or so clones, with about nine tenths as singletons. The sample taken for sequencing was PBMCs or T cells enriched from blood (not recorded which). These receptor sequences come from a woman between 18 and 30 years old who had recovered from COVID-19. Each CDR3 is given with its conserved first and last residue. The D gene is left open where the match is weak. Size values are once, few and many counts, or a class for expanded clones, and some rows have none.

CDR3 DNA	CDR3 protein	D gene	clone size	V gene	J gene
TGTGCCAGCAGCCCAGGGGGAAGCTATAGAATCACAGATACGCAGTATTTT	CASSPGGSYRITDTQYF	TRBD1	-	TRBV5-4	TRBJ2-3
TGTGCCAGCAGCTTAGGTCTAGTTGGGGGCGTACTTGCCAAAAACATTCAGTACTTC	CASSLGLVGGVLAKNIQYF	-	-	TRBV7-9	TRBJ2-4
TGTGCCAGCAGTCGTAATACGGGGGGAAATGAGCAGTTCTTC	CASSRNTGGNEQFF	TRBD2	-	TRBV6-5	TRBJ2-1
TGCAGCGTTACAGGAGCAGACTCCTACGAGCAGTACTTC	CSVTGADSYEQYF	-	-	TRBV29-1	TRBJ2-7
TGTGCCAGCAGCACCGGGACAGGATCCTACGAGCAGTACTTC	CASSTGTGSYEQYF	TRBD1	-	TRBV6-2/TRBV6-3	TRBJ2-7
TGTGCCAGCAGTCCCCGCCTGAGGGCTAGCGGGAGGAGGGAGACCCAGTACTTC	CASSPRLRASGRRETQYF	TRBD2	-	TRBV28	TRBJ2-5
TGTGCCAGCACCCTGTACCGGGAAGTCAACACTGAAGCTTTCTTT	CASTLYREVNTEAFF	-	-	TRBV7-8	TRBJ1-1
TGTGCCAGCAGTTGGCAGGGGAATCAGCCCCAGCATTTT	CASSWQGNQPQHF	-	once	TRBV6-2/TRBV6-3	TRBJ1-5
TGTGCCAGCAGCGTAGGGACAGCTAATGAAAAACTGTTTTTT	CASSVGTANEKLFF	-	-	TRBV9	TRBJ1-4
TGCGCCAGCAGCTTGGTAACGTGGACTAGCGGGGGAACTAGCACAGATACGCAGTATTTT	CASSLVTWTSGGTSTDTQYF	TRBD2	-	TRBV5-1	TRBJ2-3
TGTGCCTGGAATCTCGGGGGTAACACTGAAGCTTTCTTT	CAWNLGGNTEAFF	-	-	TRBV30	TRBJ1-1
TGTGCCAGCAACAATAGGGAGGCGACCGGGGAGCTGTTTTTT	CASNNREATGELFF	-	-	TRBV7-8	TRBJ2-2
TGTGCCAGCAGCATCCCCGGACTAGCGGGGACTAATGAGCAGTTCTTC	CASSIPGLAGTNEQFF	TRBD2	-	TRBV7-2	TRBJ2-1
TGTGCCAGCAGCCCCGGCGGCGGCGGGGTGGGCCCTGAGCAGTTCTTC	CASSPGGGGVGPEQFF	-	-	TRBV7-9	TRBJ2-1
TGTGCCAGTAGTCCAGCGGGGGGTGGCACTGAAGCTTTCTTT	CASSPAGGGTEAFF	-	-	TRBV19	TRBJ1-1
TGTGCCAGCAGTTCCAGTACAGACTACGAGCAGTACTTC	CASSSSTDYEQYF	-	-	TRBV27	TRBJ2-7
TGTGCCAGCAGCCAATCCCACTGGGCAGGAACTTTCTTT	CASSQSHWAGTFF	-	-	TRBV3-1/TRBV3-2	TRBJ1-1
TGTGCCAGCAGCTTTTTCCCCGACGAGCAGTACTTC	CASSFFPDEQYF	-	-	TRBV11-2	TRBJ2-7
TGTGCCAGCAGCTTTCGGCAGGGGACCTATGGCTACACCTTC	CASSFRQGTYGYTF	-	few	TRBV5-6	TRBJ1-2
TGTGCCAGTGGTATCGCGGGAAAAGAGACCCAGTACTTC	CASGIAGKETQYF	-	-	TRBV12-3/TRBV12-4	TRBJ2-5
TGTGCCAGCATGGAGGCGGCGCACACCGGGGAGCTGTTTTTT	CASMEAAHTGELFF	-	-	TRBV2	TRBJ2-2
TGTGCCAGCAGCCAAGGAGTCGCAGGCCAGGGGGCGCAGTACGGCTACACCTTC	CASSQGVAGQGAQYGYTF	TRBD1	-	TRBV4-2	TRBJ1-2
TGTGCCAGCAGTTATAGCTGGGAACTAGCGGGGTTTGAGACCCAGTACTTC	CASSYSWELAGFETQYF	TRBD2	-	TRBV6-2/TRBV6-3	TRBJ2-5
TGTGCCAGCCTACCCCCCGGGTCGGATACGCAGTATTTT	CASLPPGSDTQYF	-	-	TRBV7-9	TRBJ2-3
TGTGCCAGCAGCCAAATCGCAGGATCCTACGAGCAGTACTTC	CASSQIAGSYEQYF	-	-	TRBV14	TRBJ2-7
TGCGCCAGCACGGTACAGGGGGCGCGGGAGACCCAGTACTTC	CASTVQGARETQYF	TRBD1	-	TRBV10-2	TRBJ2-5
TGTGCCAGCAGCTTAGTAGGGCAGGGTCGGGGCTACACCTTC	CASSLVGQGRGYTF	-	-	TRBV11-3	TRBJ1-2
TGTGCCAGCAGCCAAGCACAACAGGGTATCGACACCGGGGAGCTGTTTTTT	CASSQAQQGIDTGELFF	-	-	TRBV14	TRBJ2-2
TGTGCCAGTAGTAATCCCCGGGACAGATTCTACGAGCAGTACTTC	CASSNPRDRFYEQYF	TRBD1	-	TRBV19	TRBJ2-7